This T cell receptor beta chain emerged from a study of response to subunit inactivated influenza vaccine (dated by TCRdb to the late 2010s). A note on the overall study: The study used deep quantitative T cell receptor repertoire profiling to track responses to a trivalent subunit inactivated influenza vaccine. Broader findings and caveats from the paper: The authors suggested that each seasonal influenza vaccination may recruit only a limited number of new T cells.

Library construction relied on RT-PCR. The sample was run on an Illumina HiSeq 2500. TCRdb applied fastp at Q25 and MiXCR to the public reads, then kept only in-frame beta chains. Each CDR3 protein gets just one entry, which takes the most common genes and DNA from the rows behind it. The sample table records about 520,000 distinct CDR3 sequences; more than 7% of these occur just once. The ten most abundant clones make up over 10% of the sample. This clonotype was detected a few times. Its recognized antigen is unknown. Base qualities were left out, and no much larger clone turns up one base away. The CDR3 numbers 13 residues from cysteine through phenylalanine. The entry retains the CDR3 DNA only, 39 bases that are in frame from base 1. Sequences SEHNR (CDR1) and FQNEAQ (CDR2) are obtained from the germline V gene (reference sequence). Trimming removed 6 bases from V and 5 bases from J; the gene matches leave 4 bases unexplained.

This chain is built from TRBV7-9 and TRBJ2-1, and TRBD1 aligns with 7 junction nucleotides. The receptor was isolated from a man aged 50 to 69 who received an inactivated influenza vaccine. Donor details come from another sample of the same person, matched by shared clones. The sequences come from PBMCs from blood, collected about 24 months after vaccination. The nucleotide sequence is TGTGCCAGCAGTAAGGGACAGAACAATGAGCAGTTCTTC. Protein translation: CASSKGQNNEQFF.